This entry lists 15 T cell receptor beta chains sequenced from one sample in a study of shared clonotypes between healthy human individuals. Profiling relied on immunoSEQ multiplex PCR, and the TCRdb table lists in-frame clones only, not all of them. The sample carries 450,000 to 500,000 clones, almost 80% recorded once. Sequenced input: PBMCs. The receptors here all came from a middle-aged woman in good health. Some clones in this sample may be carry-over from other donors' samples.

The chain recombines TRBV30 with TRBJ1-3; 9 nucleotides align to TRBD1. V shed 1 base, J shed 3 bases, and the junction held 4 bases outside the gene matches. The CDR3 is 15 residues long. From germline, CDR1 is GTSNPN and CDR2 SVGIG (reference sequence). The CDR3 region is CAWSAGTGIGNTIYF. In DNA, the CDR3 is TGTGCCTGGAGTGCCGGGACAGGGATTGGAAACACCATATATTTT.

The V gene is TRBV6-4, the J gene TRBJ1-1; D unclear. V was clipped by 0 bases and J by 4 bases, with 12 bases between them. The CDR3 spans 15 residues. Germline CDR1 is MRHNA and CDR2 is SNTAGT. The CDR3 DNA reads TGTGCCAGCAGTGACTCTGACCCTAGTATCACTGAAGCTTTCTTT. Translating gives CASSDSDPSITEAFF.

The V call is TRBV5-1, the J call TRBJ2-1, with TRBD2 identical over 12 bases. This CDR3 is 17 amino acids long. Losses at the gene ends were 0 bases for V and 5 bases for J; bases not matched to a gene: 6. CDR1 and CDR2 (germline): SGHRS, YFSETQ. This chain's CDR3 is CASSLGLAGGPDNEQFF. The CDR3 nucleotides are TGCGCCAGCAGCTTGGGTCTAGCGGGAGGGCCGGACAATGAGCAGTTCTTC.

Details on this clone: An end of the junction differs from the germline gene, which may be a read error. The chain couples TRBV6-1 to TRBJ2-7; D gene uncertain. The CDR3 is 13 amino acids. Germline V lookup: CDR1 MNHNS, CDR2 SASEGT. The CDR3 sequence is CAGSVVGSYEQYF. CDR3 nucleotide sequence: TGTGCCGGCAGTGTAGTCGGCTCCTACGAGCAGTACTTC.

This chain connects TRBV10-1 to TRBJ2-2, with TRBD2 matching over 8 bases. The length of the CDR3 is 15 residues. CDR1 and CDR2 (germline): WNHNN, SYGVQD (reference sequence). V lost 6 bases, J lost 0 bases, and 3 bases stayed unmatched. CDR3 loop: CASSTSGTNTGELFF. As DNA, the CDR3 is TGCGCCAGCAGCACTAGCGGAACGAACACCGGGGAGCTGTTTTTT.

V is TRBV18 and J is TRBJ2-7; D uncertain. This CDR3 spans 14 amino acids. Between the trimmed V and J ends, which lost 6 bases and 2 bases, there was a span of 14 bases. The germline CDR1 and CDR2 sequences are KGHSH and LQKENI. The CDR3 DNA reads TGTGCCAGCTCTCCGACATACGATACCTACGAGCAGTACTTC. Translating it yields CASSPTYDTYEQYF. Based on the CDR3 plus reference TRBV18 and TRBJ2-7, the full variable domain is NAGVMQNPRHLVRRRGQEARLRCSPMKGHSHVYWYRQLPEEGLKFMVYLQKENIIDESGMPKERFSAEFPKEGPSILRIQQVVRGDSAAYFCASSPTYDTYEQYFGPGTRLTVT.

This clone showed up just once. J is TRBJ2-2 and V is TRBV9; D is undetermined. Trimming left V 0 bases short and J 7 bases short, with 10 bases between. CDR3 size: 14 residues. From germline, CDR1 is SGDLS and CDR2 YYNGEE. The CDR3 loop is CASSVEGSHGELFF. CDR3 DNA: TGTGCCAGCAGCGTAGAGGGATCACACGGGGAGCTGTTTTTT.

This clone came up a few times. J is TRBJ2-3 and V is TRBV4-2; no firm D call. Trimming stripped 0 bases from V and 4 bases from J, with 14 bases between. The CDR3 is 16 residues long. CDR1 is LGHNA and CDR2 is YNFKEQ in the germline V gene. CDR3 in amino acids: CASSQDYNVMADTQYF. CDR3 DNA: TGTGCCAGCAGCCAAGATTATAACGTGATGGCAGATACGCAGTATTTT.

In DNA form, the CDR3 reads TGTGCCAGCAGTTACCCCGGTGCCTCTGGAAACACCATATATTTT. Translated: CASSYPGASGNTIYF. This chain joins TRBV6-5 and TRBJ1-3, with no clear D. There are 15 residues in the CDR3. CDR1 and CDR2 from the germline V gene are MNHEY and SVGAGI. Trimming shortened V by 2 bases and J by 0 bases, and 8 bases separated the two germline ends.

The DNA for the CDR3 is TGTGCCATCAGTTCGCGCGGGGGCAGTCAGCCCCAGCATTTT. It translates to CAISSRGGSQPQHF. V usage is TRBV10-3 and J usage is TRBJ1-5; possible D gene TRBD1, 6 bases. This CDR3 has 14 residues. The germline CDR1 and CDR2 sequences are ENHRY and SYGVKD. V was clipped by 5 bases and J by 6 bases, with 14 bases between them.

V and J are TRBV7-8 and TRBJ1-5; D unclear. Trimming removed 4 bases at V and 3 bases at J, with 10 bases between. CDR3 length equals 14 residues. Germline values: CDR1 SGHVS, CDR2 FQNEAQ. For the CDR3, the DNA is TGTGCCAGCAGCTCACGGATAGCCAATCAGCCCCAGCATTTT. Encoded protein: CASSSRIANQPQHF.

This chain uses TRBV28 with TRBJ2-2, with D unclear. From germline, CDR1 is MDHEN and CDR2 SYDVKM. The CDR3 length is 12 residues. V shed 7 bases and J shed 5 bases, with 8 bases lying between them. The CDR3 is CASIHGTGELFF. The CDR3 DNA reads as TGTGCCAGCATCCATGGTACCGGGGAGCTGTTTTTT.

The V gene is TRBV5-1, the J gene TRBJ2-2; D possibly uses TRBD1 or TRBD2 (5 bases each). Trimming removed 4 bases from V and 4 bases from J, with 17 bases in between. The CDR3 contains 16 residues. The V gene's germline CDR1 is SGHRS and CDR2 YFSETQ. The CDR3 loop reads CASSAGTGGGTGELFF. CDR3 coding DNA: TGCGCCAGCAGCGCCGGGACGGGCGGCGGCACCGGGGAGCTGTTTTTT.

CDR3 DNA sequence: TGTGCCAGCAGTGAAGGAGCGGGAGGGTTCGAGCAGTACTTC. This encodes CASSEGAGGFEQYF. The gene calls are TRBV6-1 and TRBJ2-7; the match to TRBD2 covers 10 bases. CDR1 and CDR2 from the germline V gene are MNHNS and SASEGT. The V and J ends lost 1 base and 6 bases, in that order; junction bases with no gene match: 3. This CDR3 is built from 14 residues.

The chain is built from TRBV6-6 and TRBJ1-2; TRBD1 might be the D (5 bases). V lost 6 bases to trimming and J lost 4 bases, with 12 bases between them. Germline V lookup: CDR1 MNHNY, CDR2 SVGAGI (reference sequence). The length of the CDR3 is 13 residues. As DNA, the CDR3 is TGTGCCAGCAGCGGGACCTTGACCTATGGCTACACCTTC. It specifies CASSGTLTYGYTF.